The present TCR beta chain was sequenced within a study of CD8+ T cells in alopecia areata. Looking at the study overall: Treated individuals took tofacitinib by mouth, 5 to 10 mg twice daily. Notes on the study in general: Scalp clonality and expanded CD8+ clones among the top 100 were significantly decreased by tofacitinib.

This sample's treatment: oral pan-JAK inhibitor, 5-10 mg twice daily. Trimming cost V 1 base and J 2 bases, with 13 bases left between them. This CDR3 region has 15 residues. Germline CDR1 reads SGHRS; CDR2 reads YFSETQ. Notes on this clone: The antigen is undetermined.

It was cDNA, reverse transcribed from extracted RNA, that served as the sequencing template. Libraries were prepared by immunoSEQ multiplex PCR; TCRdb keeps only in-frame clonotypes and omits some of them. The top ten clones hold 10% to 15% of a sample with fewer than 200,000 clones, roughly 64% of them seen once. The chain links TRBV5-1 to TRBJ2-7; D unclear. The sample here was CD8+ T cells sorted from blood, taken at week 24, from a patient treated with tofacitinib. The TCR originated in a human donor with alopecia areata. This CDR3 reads CASSLWFRATYEQYF. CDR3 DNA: TGCGCCAGCAGCTTGTGGTTCCGGGCCACCTACGAGCAGTACTTC.